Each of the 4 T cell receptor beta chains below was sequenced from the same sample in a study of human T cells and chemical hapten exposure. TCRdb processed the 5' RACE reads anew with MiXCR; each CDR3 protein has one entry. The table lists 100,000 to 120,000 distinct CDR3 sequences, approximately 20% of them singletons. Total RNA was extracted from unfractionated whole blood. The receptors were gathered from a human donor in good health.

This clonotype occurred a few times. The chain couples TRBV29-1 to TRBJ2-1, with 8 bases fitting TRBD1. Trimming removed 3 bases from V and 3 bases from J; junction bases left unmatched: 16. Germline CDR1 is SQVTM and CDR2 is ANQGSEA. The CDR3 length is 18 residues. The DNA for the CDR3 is TGCAGCGTTGATGTGGAGGGAGGACAGGGCAGCATCTACAATGAGCAGTTCTTC. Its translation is CSVDVEGGQGSIYNEQFF.

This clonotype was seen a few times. CDR3 loop: CASSYSLSYGYTF. The CDR3 bases are TGTGCCAGCAGTTACTCCCTTAGCTATGGCTACACCTTC. V and J are TRBV6-6 and TRBJ1-2; D gene unclear. The CDR3 spans 13 residues. Trimming shortened V by 0 bases and J by 4 bases, and 6 bases separated the two germline ends. Germline V gene sequence: CDR1 MNHNY, CDR2 SVGAGI (reference sequence).

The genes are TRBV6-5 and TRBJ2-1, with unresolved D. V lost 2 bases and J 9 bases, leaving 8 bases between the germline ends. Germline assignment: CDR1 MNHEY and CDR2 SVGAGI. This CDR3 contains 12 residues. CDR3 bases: TGTGCCAGCAGTTACCCGAGTGGTGAGCAGTTCTTC. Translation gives CASSYPSGEQFF.

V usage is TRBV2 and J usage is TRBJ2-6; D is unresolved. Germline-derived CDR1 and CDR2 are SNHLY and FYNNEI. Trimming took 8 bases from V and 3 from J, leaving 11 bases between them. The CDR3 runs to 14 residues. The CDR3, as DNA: TGTGCCAGCGTCGCAGCCGGTGGGGCCAACGTCCTGACTTTC. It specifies CASVAAGGANVLTF.